This T cell receptor (beta chain) was obtained from a study of T cells after yellow fever vaccination. Study observations and caveats: Abundant bulk-derived clonotypes could contaminate FACS-sorted repertoires. The secondary response showed a weaker magnitude and a faster peak, day 5 versus 15.

In making TCR cDNA, 5'RACE template switching added a universal primer site and UMIs to it. TCRdb reprocessed the 5' RACE reads with MiXCR, giving one entry per CDR3 protein. The sample includes nearly 550,000 distinct CDR3 sequences, around 21% of them seen just once. This CDR3 is 15 amino acids long. Trimming removed 5 bases from V and 2 bases from J; junction bases left unmatched: 4. This clonotype was observed a handful of times. Antigen specificity is unknown. The gene calls are TRBV12-3 or TRBV12-4 and TRBJ2-7; 12 bases are a match to TRBD2. Sequencing was performed on PBMCs, taken 15 days after the yellow fever booster vaccination. The receptor's source is a young man who received the YFV17D yellow fever vaccine. DNA for the CDR3: TGTGCCAGCAGTCAGAGGACTAGCGGGGCCTACGAGCAGTACTTC. Translating it yields CASSQRTSGAYEQYF.